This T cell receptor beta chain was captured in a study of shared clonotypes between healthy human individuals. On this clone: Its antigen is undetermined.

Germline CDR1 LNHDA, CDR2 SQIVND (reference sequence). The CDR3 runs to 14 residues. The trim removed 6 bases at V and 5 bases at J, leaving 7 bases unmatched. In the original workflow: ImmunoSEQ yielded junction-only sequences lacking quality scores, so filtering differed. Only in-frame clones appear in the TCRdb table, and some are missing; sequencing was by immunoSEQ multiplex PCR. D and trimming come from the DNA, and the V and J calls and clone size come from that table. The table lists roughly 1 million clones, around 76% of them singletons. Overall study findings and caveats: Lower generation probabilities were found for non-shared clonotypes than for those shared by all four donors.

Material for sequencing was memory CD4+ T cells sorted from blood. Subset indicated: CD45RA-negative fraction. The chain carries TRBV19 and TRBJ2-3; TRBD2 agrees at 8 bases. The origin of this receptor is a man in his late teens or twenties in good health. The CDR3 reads CASRERERGDTQYF. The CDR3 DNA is TGTGCCAGTAGAGAGCGGGAGAGGGGAGATACGCAGTATTTT.